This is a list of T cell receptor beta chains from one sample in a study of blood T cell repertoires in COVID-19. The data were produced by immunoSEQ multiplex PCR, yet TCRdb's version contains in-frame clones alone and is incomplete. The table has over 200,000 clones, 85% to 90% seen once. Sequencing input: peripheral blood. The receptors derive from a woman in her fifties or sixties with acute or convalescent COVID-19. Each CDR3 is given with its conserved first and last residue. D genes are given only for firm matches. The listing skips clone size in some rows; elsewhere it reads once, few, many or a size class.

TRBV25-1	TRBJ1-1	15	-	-	TGTGCCAGCAGTGCAACGCAGGTCCCGAACACTGAAGCTTTCTTT	CASSATQVPNTEAFF
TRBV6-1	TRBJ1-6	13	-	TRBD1	TGTGCCAGCAGTGATGACAGGGCGACACCCCTCCACTTT	CASSDDRATPLHF
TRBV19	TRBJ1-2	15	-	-	TGTGCCAGTAGTATCCCTCAGGGAACTCCCTATGGCTACACCTTC	CASSIPQGTPYGYTF
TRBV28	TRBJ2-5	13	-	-	TGTGCCAGCAACCGCTACCCAGGGGAGACCCAGTACTTC	CASNRYPGETQYF
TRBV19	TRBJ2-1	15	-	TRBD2	TGTGCCAGTAGTAAGCGGGAGGTGGTTTACAATGAGCAGTTCTTC	CASSKREVVYNEQFF
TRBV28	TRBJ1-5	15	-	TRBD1	TGTGCCAGCACCCCAGCAGGGGGCGATACTCAGCCCCAGCATTTT	CASTPAGGDTQPQHF
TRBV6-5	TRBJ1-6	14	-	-	TGTGCCAGCAGTTTGGGGGCAGTGGGCTCACCCCTCCACTTT	CASSLGAVGSPLHF
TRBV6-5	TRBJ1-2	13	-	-	TGTGCCAGCCGGAGGCTAACTAACTATGGCTACACCTTC	CASRRLTNYGYTF
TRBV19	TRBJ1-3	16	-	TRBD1	TGTGCCAGTAGTATCGGACAGGGAAGGACTGGAAACACCATATATTTT	CASSIGQGRTGNTIYF
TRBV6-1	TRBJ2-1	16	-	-	TGTGCCAGCAGTGAAAACCCACTTCGCTCCTACAATGAGCAGTTCTTC	CASSENPLRSYNEQFF
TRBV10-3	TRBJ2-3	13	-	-	TGTGCCATCAGTGGGAGCGGCACAGATACGCAGTATTTT	CAISGSGTDTQYF
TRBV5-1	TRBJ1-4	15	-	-	TGCGCCAGCAGCTTGGAGGGATCAAGGGGAGAAAAACTGTTTTTT	CASSLEGSRGEKLFF
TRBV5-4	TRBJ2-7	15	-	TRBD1	TGTGCCAGCAGCTTGGGTGGGACAGGGGGCACCGAGCAGTACTTC	CASSLGGTGGTEQYF
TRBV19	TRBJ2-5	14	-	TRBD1	TGTGCCAGTAGCGTGATACAGGGGGCAGAGACCCAGTACTTC	CASSVIQGAETQYF
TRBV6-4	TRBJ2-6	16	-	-	TGTGCCAGCAGCCCTACCCGGGGCTCTGGGGCCAACGTCCTGACTTTC	CASSPTRGSGANVLTF
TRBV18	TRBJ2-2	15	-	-	TGTGCCAGCTCACCGCTGGAGGGGGCCACCGGGGAGCTGTTTTTT	CASSPLEGATGELFF
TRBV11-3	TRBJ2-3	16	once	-	TGTGCCAGCAGCTTAGATCCGGGACTCGGAGGAGATACGCAGTATTTT	CASSLDPGLGGDTQYF
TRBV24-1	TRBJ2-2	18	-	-	TGTGCCACCAGTGACCTGACCACCCTAGCGTCGGACACCGGGGAGCTGTTTTTT	CATSDLTTLASDTGELFF
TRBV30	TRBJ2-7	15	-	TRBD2	TGTGCCTGGAGCCTGGGGCGGGGGGCGACCTACGAGCAGTACTTC	CAWSLGRGATYEQYF
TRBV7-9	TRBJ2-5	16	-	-	TGTGCCAGCAGCCCGCTGACTAGTTCGCGTTCGGAGACCCAGTACTTC	CASSPLTSSRSETQYF
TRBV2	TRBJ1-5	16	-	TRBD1	TGTGCCAGCAGTGAACCCTCGACAGGGGGCAGTCAGCCCCAGCATTTT	CASSEPSTGGSQPQHF
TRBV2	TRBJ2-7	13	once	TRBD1	TGTGCCAGCCGACGGGACAGGTACTACGAGCAGTACTTC	CASRRDRYYEQYF
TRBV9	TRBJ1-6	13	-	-	TGTGCCAGCAGCGTAGACGGTAATTCACCCCTCCACTTT	CASSVDGNSPLHF
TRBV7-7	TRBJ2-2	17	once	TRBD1	TGTGCTAGCAGCTTAGGATTCCGGGACAGGGTCACCGGGGAGCTGTTTTTT	CASSLGFRDRVTGELFF
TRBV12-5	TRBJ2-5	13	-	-	TGTGCTAGTGGTACAGGGACCCAAGAGACCCAGTACTTC	CASGTGTQETQYF
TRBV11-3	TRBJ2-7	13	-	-	TGTGCCAGCAGCATCCAGGGCGACTTGGAGCAGTACTTC	CASSIQGDLEQYF
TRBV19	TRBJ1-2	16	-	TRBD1	TGTGCCAGTAGTATAGACCGGGACAGATATAACTATGGCTACACCTTC	CASSIDRDRYNYGYTF
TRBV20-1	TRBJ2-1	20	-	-	TGCAGTGCTAGTCAGAGGGGGGGGTTAGCGGAAAGGAGCTCCTACAATGAGCAGTTCTTC	CSASQRGGLAERSSYNEQFF
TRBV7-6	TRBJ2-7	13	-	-	TGTGCCAGCAGTGATACAAGAACCTACGAGCAGTACTTC	CASSDTRTYEQYF
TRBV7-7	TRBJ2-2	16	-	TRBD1	TGTGCTAGCAGCTTCCAGACAGGGTCGGGCACCGGGGAGCTGTTTTTT	CASSFQTGSGTGELFF
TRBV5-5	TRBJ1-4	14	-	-	TGTGCCAGCAGCTTTGAACAGGTTAATGAAAAACTGTTTTTT	CASSFEQVNEKLFF
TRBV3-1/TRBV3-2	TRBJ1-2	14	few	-	TGTGCCAGCAGCAAATGGGGGGCTAACTATGGCTACACCTTC	CASSKWGANYGYTF
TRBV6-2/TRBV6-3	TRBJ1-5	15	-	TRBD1	TGTGCCAGCAGCTGGGACAGAAGGAGGGGTCAGCCCCAGCATTTT	CASSWDRRRGQPQHF
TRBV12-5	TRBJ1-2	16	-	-	TGTGCTAGTGGTTTGGCTATCAGGGGCCTGGAGGAGGGCTACACCTTC	CASGLAIRGLEEGYTF
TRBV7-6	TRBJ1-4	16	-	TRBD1	TGTGCCAGCAGCAGAAACAGGGGGCTAACTAATGAAAAACTGTTTTTT	CASSRNRGLTNEKLFF
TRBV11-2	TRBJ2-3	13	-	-	TGTGCCAGCAGCCGGGCGGGCGCGGATACGCAGTATTTT	CASSRAGADTQYF
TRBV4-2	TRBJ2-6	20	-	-	TGTGCCAGCAGCCAAGCGGCAGGGATCCCCCTAGGCTCTGGGGCCAACGTCCTGACTTTC	CASSQAAGIPLGSGANVLTF
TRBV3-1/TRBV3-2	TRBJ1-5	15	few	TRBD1	TGTGCCAGCAGCCCGGGACAGCTTAGCAATCAGCCCCAGCATTTT	CASSPGQLSNQPQHF
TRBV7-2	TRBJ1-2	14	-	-	TGTGCCAGCAGCACGGGGCGGCAGGGGAAAGGCTACACCTTC	CASSTGRQGKGYTF
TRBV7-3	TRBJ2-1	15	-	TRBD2	TGTGCCAGCAGCCCGACTAGCGGGGATTACAATGAGCAGTTCTTC	CASSPTSGDYNEQFF
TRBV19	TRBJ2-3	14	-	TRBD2	TGTGCCAGTAGTCCGACTAGCGCAACAGATACGCAGTATTTT	CASSPTSATDTQYF
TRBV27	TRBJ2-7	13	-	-	TGTGCCAGCAGTTTGGGGGCACCATACGAGCAGTACTTC	CASSLGAPYEQYF
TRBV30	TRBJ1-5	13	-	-	TGTGCCTGGAGTCTGTTTAGCAATCAGCCCCAGCATTTT	CAWSLFSNQPQHF
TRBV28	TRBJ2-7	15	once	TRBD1	TGTGCCAGCAGTCCATCCAAGGCAGGGGGAAAAGAGCAGTACTTC	CASSPSKAGGKEQYF
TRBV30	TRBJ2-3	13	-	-	TGTGCCTGGAGTGTACCAGGCACAGATACGCAGTATTTT	CAWSVPGTDTQYF
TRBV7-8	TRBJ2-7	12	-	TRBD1	TGTGCCAGCAGCCCCCTGGGACAGACTATCATCTTC	CASSPLGQTIIF
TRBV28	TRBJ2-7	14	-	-	TGTGCCAGCAGTTTGGAGGAAGGTATCCGCGAGCAGTACTTC	CASSLEEGIREQYF
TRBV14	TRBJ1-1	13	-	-	TGTGCCAGCAGCCGAGGGAGTAGCACTGAAGCTTTCTTT	CASSRGSSTEAFF
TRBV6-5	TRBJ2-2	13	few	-	TGTGCCAGCAGAGACAGGTTCACCGGGGAGCTGTTTTTT	CASRDRFTGELFF